The source of this T cell receptor beta chain is a study of T cell responses to AZD1222 COVID-19 vaccine. The method was immunoSEQ multiplex PCR; TCRdb's version includes in-frame clones alone and lacks a portion of them. This table has about 130,000 clones, approximately 80% appearing once. CDR1 is LNHDA and CDR2 is SQIVND in the germline V gene (reference sequence). This CDR3 spans 15 amino acids. After removal of 5 bases from V and 1 base from J, the junction contained 7 bases not matched to a gene. The receptor was derived from an adult in good health. This material consisted of peripheral blood, taken on day 0 of AZD1222 vaccination. The chain has TRBV19 and TRBJ2-5; 7 bases line up with TRBD1. The CDR3 bases are TGTGCCAGTAGTGTACAGGGGTGGCCCCAAGAGACCCAGTACTTC. This sequence encodes CASSVQGWPQETQYF. Full variable domain (missing parts from reference TRBV19 and TRBJ2-5): DGGITQSPKYLFRKEGQNVTLSCEQNLNHDAMYWYRQDPGQGLRLIYYSQIVNDFQKGDIAEGYSVSREKKESFPLTVTSAQKNPTAFYLCASSVQGWPQETQYFGPGTRLLVL.